Each of the 9 T cell receptor beta chains below was sequenced from the same sample in a study of shared clonotypes between healthy human individuals. This table comes from immunoSEQ multiplex PCR, and its TCRdb copy is limited to in-frame clones, with some not included. The repertoire holds about 480,000 clones, with about three quarters as singletons. Sequencing input: PBMCs. These receptors originate from a woman aged 40 to 50 in good health. Some clones in this sample may be carry-over from other donors' samples.

The V call is TRBV7-2, the J call TRBJ2-3; no definite D call. Germline CDR1 SGHTA, CDR2 FQGNSA. The CDR3 runs to 13 residues. The V gene lost 5 bases and the J gene lost 0 bases, with 6 bases spanning the gap. The CDR3 here is CASSPESTDTQYF. The CDR3, as DNA: TGTGCCAGCAGCCCCGAGAGCACAGATACGCAGTATTTT.

The V and J genes are TRBV11-2 and TRBJ2-1, with D uncertain. Germline loops: CDR1 SGHAT, CDR2 FQNNGV. Between the trimmed V and J ends, which lost 2 bases and 9 bases, there was a span of 11 bases. The CDR3 consists of 13 residues. In DNA form, the CDR3 reads TGTGCCAGCAGCTTAATACTGACGGGTGAGCAGTTCTTC. It translates to CASSLILTGEQFF.

This clone was seen a few times. The chain is built from TRBV11-3 and TRBJ2-2; possibly TRBD1 for D (6 bases). The CDR3 covers 15 residues. Trimming took 1 base from V and 6 from J, leaving 12 bases between them. The germline V gene encodes CDR1 SGHNT and CDR2 YENEEA. For the CDR3, the DNA is TGTGCCAGCAGCTTAGCGTCAGGGGTTTCCGGGGAGCTGTTTTTT. Amino acid sequence: CASSLASGVSGELFF. Full variable domain (remainder filled in from reference TRBV11-3 and TRBJ2-2): EAGVVQSPRYKIIEKKQPVAFWCNPISGHNTLYWYLQNLGQGPELLIRYENEEAVDDSQLPKDRFSAERLKGVDSTLKIQPAELGDSAVYLCASSLASGVSGELFFGEGSRLTVL.

This clone was observed a single time. This sequence joins TRBV2 and TRBJ2-5; 13 positions match TRBD2. This CDR3 contains 16 residues. The V gene's germline CDR1 is SNHLY and CDR2 FYNNEI. The V segment lost 4 bases and the J segment 2 bases; nucleotides outside the gene matches: 4. The CDR3 is CASSGILAGGQETQYF. In DNA, the CDR3 is TGTGCCAGCAGTGGAATACTAGCGGGAGGGCAAGAGACCCAGTACTTC.

V gene TRBV10-3 combines with J gene TRBJ2-7; D not certain. CDR1 is ENHRY and CDR2 is SYGVKD in the germline V gene. The length of the CDR3 is 13 residues. Trimming removed 3 bases at V and 3 bases at J, with 9 bases between. The CDR3 reads CAISDIKIYEQYF. For the CDR3, the DNA is TGTGCCATCAGTGATATTAAGATCTACGAGCAGTACTTC.

The J gene is TRBJ2-3, the V gene TRBV5-1; tentatively, D is TRBD1 (6 bases). The CDR3 has 13 residues. The V end was cut by 4 bases, the J end by 2 bases, with 8 bases between. The germline V gene has CDR1 SGHRS and CDR2 YFSETQ. CDR3 protein: CASSQGNTDTQYF. The CDR3 nucleotides read TGCGCCAGCAGCCAGGGGAACACAGATACGCAGTATTTT.

J is TRBJ1-1 and V is TRBV28, with D hard to call. Germline CDR1 MDHEN, CDR2 SYDVKM. The CDR3 is made up of 12 amino acids. Trimming took off 2 bases at V and 4 bases at J, with 5 bases between the two ends. Here the CDR3 reads CASSLIATEAFF. CDR3 sequence (DNA): TGTGCCAGCAGTTTAATCGCCACTGAAGCTTTCTTT. Combining the CDR3 with reference TRBV28 and TRBJ1-1 gives the whole variable domain DVKVTQSSRYLVKRTGEKVFLECVQDMDHENMFWYRQDPGLGLRLIYFSYDVKMKEKGDIPEGYSVSREKKERFSLILESASTNQTSMYLCASSLIATEAFFGQGTRLTVV.

The chain is built from TRBV30 and TRBJ2-7, with 8 bases aligning to TRBD2. V lost 1 base to trimming and J lost 7 bases; unmatched junction nucleotides: 3. CDR1 and CDR2 from the germline V gene are GTSNPN and SVGIG (reference sequence). The CDR3 has 12 residues. The CDR3 DNA reads as TGTGCCTGGAGTGCAGGGACTAGGGAGCAGTACTTC. As protein: CAWSAGTREQYF.

CDR3 bases: TGTGCCAGCTCACCCACGGGACTAGCGGGAGGTCCCCGCGATACGCAGTATTTT. Encoded protein: CASSPTGLAGGPRDTQYF. J is TRBJ2-3 and V is TRBV18; 15 bases are a match to TRBD2. The CDR3 has 18 residues. V lost 3 bases, J lost 6 bases, and 10 bases stayed unmatched. Germline CDR1 is KGHSH and CDR2 is LQKENI.